This record covers a single T cell receptor beta chain. What it recognizes is unknown. The entry originates in a study of T cell responses to AZD1222 COVID-19 vaccine. Germline loops: CDR1 SGHVS, CDR2 FNYEAQ. V was clipped by 2 bases and J by 0 bases; unmatched bases: 7. There are 17 residues in the CDR3. The table came from immunoSEQ multiplex PCR; TCRdb's copy has only in-frame clones and leaves some out. The sample includes around 100,000 clones, almost 90% of them seen just once. Overall study findings and caveats: Without day 14 samples, only post-peak T cell repertoires were studied.

The chain employs TRBV7-6 and TRBJ1-3; TRBD1 matches at 7 bases. The sample was peripheral blood, taken on day 0 of AZD1222 vaccination. The TCR originated in an adult in good health. CDR3 in amino acids: CASSLYAGGYSGNTIYF. The CDR3 DNA reads as TGTGCCAGCAGCTTATACGCAGGGGGATACTCTGGAAACACCATATATTTT.